These T cell receptor beta chains were read from a single sample in a study of Ad26.COV2.S vaccination and SARS-CoV-2 variants. Assay used: immunoSEQ multiplex PCR; TCRdb lists only in-frame clones, some missing. The table records 350,000 to 450,000 clones, approximately 91% of them present only once. The sample was peripheral blood, taken in a trial of Ad26.COV2.S vaccine versus placebo. Receptors originate from a person between 18 and 60 years old who received the Ad26.COV2.S COVID-19 vaccine or a placebo. The CDR3 runs from the conserved cysteine through the conserved F or W.

J: TRBJ2-1; length: 14; V: TRBV3-1/TRBV3-2; CDR3: CASSQDNRRGEQFF
J: TRBJ1-4; length: 15; V: TRBV4-1; CDR3: CASSQDGGSGEKLFF
J: TRBJ2-7; length: 13; V: TRBV6-1; CDR3: CASSERPGYEQYF
J: TRBJ1-1; length: 13; V: TRBV11-2; CDR3: CASSQGGSTEAFF
J: TRBJ2-7; length: 17; V: TRBV11-3; CDR3: CASSFGFPGRTSYEQYF
J: TRBJ2-7; length: 14; V: TRBV18; CDR3: CASSLAGAGVEQYF
J: TRBJ1-6; length: 15; V: TRBV29-1; CDR3: CSARGGQGANSPLHF
J: TRBJ1-2; length: 14; V: TRBV5-1; CDR3: CASSLDRAGYGYTF
J: TRBJ1-1; length: 15; V: TRBV27; CDR3: CASSNTGIMNTEAFF
J: TRBJ1-6; length: 16; V: TRBV5-6; CDR3: CASSSQGTEYNSPLHF
J: TRBJ2-1; length: 14; V: TRBV5-1; CDR3: CASSLTGSGNEQFF
J: TRBJ2-7; length: 12; V: TRBV12-2; CDR3: CASRLVSYEQYF
J: TRBJ2-3; length: 16; V: TRBV7-9; CDR3: CASSLVEPGSTDTQYF
J: TRBJ2-7; length: 14; V: TRBV13; CDR3: CASSQGLERNEQYF
J: TRBJ2-3; length: 16; V: TRBV6-5; CDR3: CASSYLGREDTDTQYF
J: TRBJ2-7; length: 16; V: TRBV28; CDR3: CASSLWGTGTGYEQYF
J: TRBJ1-5; length: 13; V: TRBV12-3/TRBV12-4; CDR3: CASSLGISQPQHF
J: TRBJ2-5; length: 17; V: TRBV10-1; CDR3: CASSEPASGTFQETQYF
J: TRBJ1-4; length: 13; V: TRBV28; CDR3: CASRASTIEKLFF
J: TRBJ1-6; length: 13; V: TRBV10-3; CDR3: CAIGDREGSPLHF
J: TRBJ2-1; length: 11; V: TRBV28; CDR3: CASSLIYEQFF
J: TRBJ2-7; length: 12; V: TRBV20-1; CDR3: CSATEGSYEQYF
J: TRBJ2-1; length: 16; V: TRBV2; CDR3: CASTLGLAGGPGEQFF
J: TRBJ1-1; length: 15; V: TRBV10-3; CDR3: CAISGIQGVNTEAFF
J: TRBJ1-1; length: 13; V: TRBV18; CDR3: CASSAGQGTEAFF
J: TRBJ1-4; length: 14; V: TRBV28; CDR3: CASSLSDIGEKLFF
J: TRBJ1-4; length: 16; V: TRBV28; CDR3: CASSGPGGADREKLFF
J: TRBJ2-1; length: 11; V: TRBV5-1; CDR3: CASSRDNEQFF
J: TRBJ2-1; length: 14; V: TRBV10-3; CDR3: CAISASGRGNEQFF
J: TRBJ2-5; length: 18; V: TRBV28; CDR3: CASSVPPGTGGITETQYF
J: TRBJ2-7; length: 16; V: TRBV19; CDR3: CASSIGSGSSRYEQYF
J: TRBJ2-4; length: 15; V: TRBV7-2; CDR3: CASSLEGAAKNIQYF
J: TRBJ2-7; length: 14; V: TRBV11-2; CDR3: CASSSFHGEHEQYF
J: TRBJ1-3; length: 14; V: TRBV20-1; CDR3: CSASKGAGGNTIYF
J: TRBJ2-7; length: 13; V: TRBV5-1; CDR3: CASSLLQGDEQYF
J: TRBJ2-7; length: 14; V: TRBV25-1; CDR3: CASSEYGGSREQYF
J: TRBJ2-3; length: 16; V: TRBV9; CDR3: CASSVEGGRVTDTQYF
J: TRBJ2-1; length: 15; V: TRBV28; CDR3: CASSQGLARSGEQFF
J: TRBJ1-5; length: 15; V: TRBV3-1/TRBV3-2; CDR3: CASSQGIGNNQPQHF
J: TRBJ2-3; length: 16; V: TRBV28; CDR3: CASSPPRDIDTDTQYF
J: TRBJ2-1; length: 11; V: TRBV11-2; CDR3: CASSLYREQFF
J: TRBJ2-6; length: 18; V: TRBV27; CDR3: CASSTARQGAPGANVLTF
J: TRBJ2-3; length: 15; V: TRBV7-2; CDR3: CASRPRAGGSDTQYF